The subject of this entry is one TCR beta chain. The antigen is not known. The same CDR3 is also encoded by other DNA sequences in this sample. With no exception, relapse followed autologous stem cell transplantation in all patients, and brentuximab vedotin exposure varied. This sample is part of a study of PD-1 blockade in classical Hodgkin lymphoma. The wider study: Intravenous infusions of nivolumab 3 mg/kg reached patients every 2 weeks.

Study results and caveats: Later analyses included only patients treated at least 1 year post-ASCT.

The CDR3 has 17 residues. Germline loops: CDR1 LNHNV, CDR2 YYDKDF (reference sequence). After removal of 2 bases from V and 6 bases from J, the junction contained 14 bases not matched to a gene. The method was immunoSEQ multiplex PCR; TCRdb's version includes in-frame clones alone and lacks a portion of them. This sample carries some 100,000 clones, roughly 89% of them seen once, and the ten largest clones take roughly 3%. The source material was peripheral blood mononuclear cells (PBMCs), sampled at baseline. The J gene is TRBJ2-7, the V gene TRBV15; 9 positions match TRBD1. This TCR came from a human donor with classical Hodgkin lymphoma. CDR3: CATSRRGPGQGWVEQYF. The DNA for the CDR3 is TGTGCCACCAGCAGACGAGGCCCGGGACAGGGATGGGTCGAGCAGTACTTC.